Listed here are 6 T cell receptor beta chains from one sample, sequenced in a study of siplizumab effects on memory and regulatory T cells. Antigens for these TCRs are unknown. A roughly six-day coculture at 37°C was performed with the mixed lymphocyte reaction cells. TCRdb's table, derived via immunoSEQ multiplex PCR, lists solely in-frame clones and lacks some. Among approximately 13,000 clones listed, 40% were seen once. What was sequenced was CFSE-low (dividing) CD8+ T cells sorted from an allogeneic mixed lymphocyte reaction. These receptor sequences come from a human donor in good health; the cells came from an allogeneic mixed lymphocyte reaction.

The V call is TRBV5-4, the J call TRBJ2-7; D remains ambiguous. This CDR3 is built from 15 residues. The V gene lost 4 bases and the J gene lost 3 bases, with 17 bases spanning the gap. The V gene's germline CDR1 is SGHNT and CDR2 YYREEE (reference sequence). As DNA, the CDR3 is TGTGCCAGCAGCCAAGACATTGGAGATTACTACGAGCAGTACTTC. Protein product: CASSQDIGDYYEQYF.

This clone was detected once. CDR3 residues: CASSQGPAGNEQFF. CDR3 nucleotide sequence: TGCGCCAGCAGCCAAGGTCCGGCAGGTAATGAGCAGTTCTTC. The V and J genes are TRBV4-3 and TRBJ2-1, with unresolved D. The CDR3 has 14 residues. V was pared by 1 base and J by 7 bases, with 11 bases between. Germline V gene lookup returns CDR1 LGHNA and CDR2 YSLEER.

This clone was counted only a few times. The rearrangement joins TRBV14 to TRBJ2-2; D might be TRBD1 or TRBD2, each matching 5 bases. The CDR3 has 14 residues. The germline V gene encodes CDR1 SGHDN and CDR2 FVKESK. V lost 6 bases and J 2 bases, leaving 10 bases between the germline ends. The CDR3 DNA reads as TGTGCCAGCAGACGGGACCTAAACACCGGGGAGCTGTTTTTT. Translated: CASRRDLNTGELFF.

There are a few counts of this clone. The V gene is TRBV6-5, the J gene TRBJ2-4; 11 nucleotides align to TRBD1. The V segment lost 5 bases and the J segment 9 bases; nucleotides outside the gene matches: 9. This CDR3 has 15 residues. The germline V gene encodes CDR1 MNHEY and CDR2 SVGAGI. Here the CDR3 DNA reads TGTGCCAGCAGTACCCCCGGGACAGGGGGTTTCATTCAGTACTTC. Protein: CASSTPGTGGFIQYF.

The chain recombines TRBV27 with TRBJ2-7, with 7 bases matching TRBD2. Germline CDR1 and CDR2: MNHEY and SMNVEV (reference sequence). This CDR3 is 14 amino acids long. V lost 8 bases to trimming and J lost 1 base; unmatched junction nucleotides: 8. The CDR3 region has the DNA TGTGCCAGCGCCGGCGGGAGCGCGTCCTACGAGCAGTACTTC. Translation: CASAGGSASYEQYF.

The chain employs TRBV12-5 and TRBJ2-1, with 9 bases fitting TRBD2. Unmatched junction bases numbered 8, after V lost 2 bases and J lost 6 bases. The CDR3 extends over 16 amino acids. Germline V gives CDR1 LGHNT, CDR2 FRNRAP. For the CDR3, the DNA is TGTGCTAGTGGTTTGTTAACGGGACTAGCCATCAATGAGCAGTTCTTC. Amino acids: CASGLLTGLAINEQFF.